Below, 8 T cell receptor beta chains from the same sample are listed, as sequenced in a study of cytomegalovirus exposure and HLA in healthy donors. PCR involved 60 Vbeta and 13 Jbeta primers. Assay: immunoSEQ multiplex PCR; the TCRdb copy retains only in-frame clones and omits some. The table lists about 150,000 clones, 75% of them singletons, with over 1.1% in the top ten. The sample was PBMCs. Receptors originate from a man younger than 35 in good health and CMV-seronegative.

CDR3 coding DNA: TGCATAAGAGCAGGCGAGCAGTACTTC. It specifies CIRAGEQYF. The rearrangement links TRBV20-1 to TRBJ2-7, with D unresolved. The CDR3 is 9 amino acids. Germline V gives CDR1 DFQATT, CDR2 SNEGSKA (reference sequence).

This clone was recorded once. The rearrangement links TRBV10-1 to TRBJ2-4, with 7 bases identical to TRBD1. Trimming at V came to 4 bases and at J to 9 bases, leaving 9 bases not matched to a gene. CDR3 size: 14 residues. Germline CDR1 is WNHNN and CDR2 is SYGVQD (reference sequence). The CDR3 coding sequence is TGCGCCAGCAGTGTGGGGACAGAGACGAGCATTCAGTACTTC. Translation: CASSVGTETSIQYF.

This rearrangement joins TRBV4-1 to TRBJ2-7, with 9 nucleotides matching TRBD1. This CDR3 contains 15 residues. V trimming: 5 bases; J trimming: 4 bases; junction bases outside the gene matches: 9. Per germline, CDR1 MGHRA and CDR2 YSYEKL. The DNA of the CDR3 is TGCGCCAGCAGCAAACCGGGACAGGGCTTGTACGAGCAGTACTTC. Translated, it gives CASSKPGQGLYEQYF.

The chain carries TRBV5-1 and TRBJ2-3; TRBD2 matches 7 bases. In germline, CDR1 is SGHRS, CDR2 YFSETQ. This CDR3 is 14 amino acids long. V lost 4 bases to trimming and J lost 6 bases; unmatched junction nucleotides: 8. The CDR3 reads CASSPGLVRDTQYF. The CDR3 region has the DNA TGCGCCAGCAGCCCAGGACTAGTCCGGGATACGCAGTATTTT. Variable domain in full (rest from reference TRBV5-1 and TRBJ2-3): KAGVTQTPRYLIKTRGQQVTLSCSPISGHRSVSWYQQTPGQGLQFLFEYFSETQRNKGNFPGRFSGRQFSNSRSEMNVSTLELGDSALYLCASSPGLVRDTQYFGPGTRLTVL.

V usage is TRBV16 and J usage is TRBJ1-5, with D possibly TRBD1 on 5 matching bases. V shed 4 bases and J shed 1 base, with 11 bases lying between them. The germline V gene encodes CDR1 KGHSY and CDR2 FQNENV. The length of the CDR3 is 15 residues. The CDR3 coding sequence is TGTGCCAGCAGCCCTCAGGGTATGAGCAATCAGCCCCAGCATTTT. Translated: CASSPQGMSNQPQHF.

CDR3 DNA sequence: TGTGCCAGCAGCCCCCTGGGAGGGACTGGGGCCAACGTCCTGACTTTC. Protein product: CASSPLGGTGANVLTF. The V call is TRBV7-6, the J call TRBJ2-6, with 7 bases matching TRBD2. The CDR3 totals 16 residues. Germline CDR1 reads SGHVS; CDR2 reads FNYEAQ. With 5 bases clipped from V and 2 bases from J, the junction kept 6 bases outside the gene matches.

This clone occurred once. This chain connects TRBV19 to TRBJ1-1; 7 nucleotides agree with TRBD1. Germline-derived CDR1 and CDR2 are LNHDA and SQIVND (reference sequence). Germline trimming cut 5 bases from V and 2 bases from J; bases unmatched to any gene: 8. This CDR3 region has 15 residues. The DNA for the CDR3 is TGTGCCAGTAGTCTTACAGGGGAAGGAAACACTGAAGCTTTCTTT. Residues: CASSLTGEGNTEAFF.

The genes are TRBV19 and TRBJ2-1; TRBD1 is a possible D gene (5 bases). This CDR3 has 14 residues. Germline V lookup: CDR1 LNHDA, CDR2 SQIVND (reference sequence). Trimming stripped 1 base from V and 6 bases from J, with 10 bases between. The CDR3 reads CASSIVQGSNEQFF. In DNA form, the CDR3 reads TGTGCCAGTAGTATAGTCCAGGGAAGCAATGAGCAGTTCTTC.